These T cell receptor beta chains were read from a single sample in a study of response to subunit inactivated influenza vaccine. One entry per CDR3 protein, called by TCRdb with MiXCR from the RT-PCR reads. The sample has around 570,000 distinct CDR3 sequences; roughly 12% are singletons. These data were also reused for a study on T cells expressing NK-cell markers.

Sequences were derived from PBMCs from blood, sampled on the day of vaccination. Receptors were obtained from a man aged 50-59 years who received an inactivated influenza vaccine. Each CDR3 is given with its conserved first and last residue. Each record gives: V gene, D gene, J gene, clone size, CDR3 protein, CDR3 DNA. A D gene is named only where the DNA matches it firmly. Expanded clones get a size class; other rows say once, few or many, or leave the size out.

TRBV20-1,TRBD2,TRBJ2-1,.,CSAIRLAGRSNEQFF,TGCAGTGCTATAAGACTAGCGGGGCGGTCAAATGAGCAGTTCTTC
TRBV12-3/TRBV12-4,TRBD2,TRBJ2-5,few,CASSGGTSGGAGETQYF,TGTGCCAGCAGTGGGGGTACTAGCGGGGGGGCTGGAGAGACCCAGTACTTC
TRBV5-1,.,TRBJ2-1,few,CASSVHYNEQFF,TGCGCCAGCAGCGTACATTACAATGAGCAGTTCTTC
TRBV6-5,.,TRBJ1-1,few,CASSYDQGMNTEAFF,TGTGCCAGCAGTTACGATCAGGGGATGAACACTGAAGCTTTCTTT
TRBV3-1,TRBD1,TRBJ1-2,many,CASSPRQGSYGYTF,TGTGCCAGCAGCCCCCGACAGGGGAGCTATGGCTACACCTTC
TRBV29-1,.,TRBJ1-2,.,CSVVSNYGYTF,TGCAGCGTTGTTTCCAACTATGGCTACACCTTC
TRBV28,TRBD1,TRBJ2-2,.,CASSFPGDRTGELFF,TGTGCCAGCAGTTTCCCGGGGGACAGGACCGGGGAGCTGTTTTTT
TRBV18,.,TRBJ2-7,many,CASSRDGYSYEQYF,TGTGCCAGCTCGCGGGACGGCTACTCCTACGAGCAGTACTTC
TRBV2,.,TRBJ1-5,few,CASSVEERNQPQHF,TGTGCCAGCAGTGTGGAGGAGCGTAATCAGCCCCAGCATTTT
TRBV27,.,TRBJ2-5,.,CASSFRTHGGETQYF,TGTGCCAGCAGTTTTCGCACTCACGGCGGAGAGACCCAGTACTTC
TRBV5-1,TRBD1,TRBJ2-2,many,CASSAGTGVTGELFF,TGCGCCAGCAGCGCCGGGACAGGGGTTACCGGGGAGCTGTTTTTT
TRBV15,TRBD1,TRBJ2-1,.,CATSRDRDSLYNEQFF,TGTGCCACCAGCAGAGATCGGGACAGCCTCTACAATGAGCAGTTCTTC
TRBV4-3,.,TRBJ2-7,.,CASSQDRGTPYEQYF,TGCGCCAGCAGCCAAGACAGGGGGACTCCCTACGAGCAGTACTTC
TRBV3-1,TRBD1,TRBJ2-7,few,CASSHNPGQGSYEQYF,TGTGCCAGCAGCCACAATCCGGGACAGGGGTCCTACGAGCAGTACTTC
TRBV20-1,TRBD1,TRBJ1-5,.,CSARGQGGEPQHF,TGCAGTGCCAGGGGACAGGGCGGGGAGCCCCAGCATTTT
TRBV9,.,TRBJ2-2,few,CASTLYGNTGELFF,TGTGCCAGCACCCTATACGGGAACACCGGGGAGCTGTTTTTT
TRBV15,.,TRBJ2-3,.,CATSRDQAGTDTQYF,TGTGCCACCAGCAGAGATCAAGCGGGCACAGATACGCAGTATTTT
TRBV7-9,.,TRBJ2-7,.,CASSAGPTAYEQYF,TGTGCCAGCAGCGCCGGTCCAACAGCCTACGAGCAGTACTTC
TRBV5-6,TRBD2,TRBJ2-3,few,CASSLGLAPQYF,TGTGCCAGCAGCTTGGGACTAGCCCCTCAGTATTTT
TRBV6-2/TRBV6-3,.,TRBJ1-5,many,CASSYFRSNQPQHF,TGTGCCAGCAGTTACTTTCGGTCCAATCAGCCCCAGCATTTT
TRBV20-1,.,TRBJ1-3,few,CSASHMAHSGNTIYF,TGCAGTGCTAGTCACATGGCCCATTCTGGAAACACCATATATTTT
TRBV7-9,.,TRBJ2-1,.,CASKVLYNEQFF,TGTGCCAGCAAGGTACTCTACAATGAGCAGTTCTTC
TRBV28,TRBD1,TRBJ2-7,.,CASSSGDRGDGVEQYF,TGTGCCAGCAGTTCGGGGGACAGGGGCGACGGGGTCGAGCAGTACTTC
TRBV7-9,.,TRBJ2-1,few,CAIHSGKNEQFF,TGTGCCATACACTCCGGAAAGAATGAGCAGTTCTTC
TRBV7-9,TRBD1,TRBJ1-2,many,CASSLARGQGGYGYTF,TGTGCCAGCAGCTTAGCGCGAGGACAGGGAGGGTATGGCTACACCTTC
TRBV9,TRBD2,TRBJ2-5,.,CASSDQTSGRQTQYF,TGTGCCAGCAGCGACCAAACTAGCGGGAGACAGACCCAGTACTTC
TRBV27,.,TRBJ1-5,.,CASSPALVQPQHF,TGTGCCAGCAGTCCGGCGTTAGTTCAGCCCCAGCATTTT
TRBV18,TRBD1,TRBJ2-1,many,CASHQDRGLYNEQFF,TGTGCCAGCCACCAAGACAGGGGGCTCTACAATGAGCAGTTCTTC
TRBV25-1,TRBD1,TRBJ2-7,.,CASSPRMAQGASPYEQYF,TGTGCCAGCAGTCCCAGAATGGCGCAGGGGGCCTCCCCCTACGAGCAGTACTTC
TRBV29-1,TRBD2,TRBJ2-7,.,CSVGTSAYYEQYF,TGCAGCGTTGGGACTAGCGCTTACTACGAGCAGTACTTC
TRBV4-3,.,TRBJ2-7,few,CASSPGVSGSYEQYF,TGCGCCAGCAGCCCCGGGGTGAGCGGAAGCTACGAGCAGTACTTC
TRBV12-3/TRBV12-4,TRBD1,TRBJ2-2,many,CASSIGQGHGELFF,TGTGCCAGCAGCATAGGACAGGGGCACGGGGAGCTGTTTTTT
TRBV10-2,.,TRBJ1-4,.,CASSDLRDGEKLFF,TGCGCCAGCAGTGACCTGCGCGATGGGGAAAAACTGTTTTTT
TRBV28,.,TRBJ2-7,.,CASSLFDAPGHEQYF,TGTGCCAGCAGTTTATTTGACGCCCCAGGCCACGAGCAGTACTTC
TRBV5-5,TRBD1,TRBJ2-1,few,CASSWGQGSSNEQFF,TGTGCCAGCAGCTGGGGACAGGGGAGTTCGAATGAGCAGTTCTTC
TRBV18,.,TRBJ2-1,.,CASSPPLLVSYNEQFF,TGTGCCAGCTCACCACCGTTATTGGTTAGTTACAATGAGCAGTTCTTC
TRBV29-1,.,TRBJ2-5,few,CSVVYGGYQETQYF,TGCAGCGTTGTTTATGGGGGGTACCAAGAGACCCAGTACTTC
TRBV6-1,TRBD2,TRBJ2-5,.,CASSDIAGVQETQYF,TGTGCCAGCAGTGACATAGCGGGGGTCCAAGAGACCCAGTACTTC
TRBV20-1,TRBD1,TRBJ2-7,.,CSADGTGAIYEQYF,TGCAGTGCTGACGGGACAGGGGCGATCTACGAGCAGTACTTC
TRBV6-4,.,TRBJ2-3,.,CASSDGGSDTQYF,TGTGCCAGCAGTGACGGGGGGTCAGATACGCAGTATTTT
TRBV15,TRBD1,TRBJ2-1,.,CATSREGTGANEQFF,TGTGCCACCAGCAGAGAAGGGACAGGGGCCAATGAGCAGTTCTTC
TRBV5-1,.,TRBJ2-3,few,CASSLGLLQTTDTQYF,TGCGCCAGCAGCTTGGGTCTTTTACAGACCACAGATACGCAGTATTTT